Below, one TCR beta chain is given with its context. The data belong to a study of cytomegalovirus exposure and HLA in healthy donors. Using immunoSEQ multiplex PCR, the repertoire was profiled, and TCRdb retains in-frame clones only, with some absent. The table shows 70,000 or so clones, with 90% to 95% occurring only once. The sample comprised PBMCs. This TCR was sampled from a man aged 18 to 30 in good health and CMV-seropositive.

CDR3 sequence (DNA): TGCAGCGTTGAGGGGGGCGACAGGGTCGGTAATGAGCAGTTCTTC. Encoded protein: CSVEGGDRVGNEQFF. The chain employs TRBV29-1 and TRBJ2-1; maybe TRBD1 (7 bases). CDR1 SQVTM and CDR2 ANQGSEA come from the germline V gene. The CDR3 runs to 15 residues. V was clipped by 3 bases and J by 7 bases, with 19 bases between them.